This T cell receptor (beta chain) comes out of a study of blood T cells in healthy people across ages. PCR was performed a second time for about 7 to 12 cycles using a sample-barcoded 5' primer and a J-beta primer mix. TCRdb analysed the 5' RACE reads with MiXCR anew, one entry per CDR3 protein. Among about 1,500,000 distinct CDR3 sequences listed, approximately 30% were seen once. CDR3 length equals 13 residues. Germline CDR1 reads SGHRS; CDR2 reads YFSETQ. Trimming took 0 bases from V and 6 from J, leaving 6 bases between them. The source is a woman under 40 in good health. The sample taken for sequencing was blood. This rearrangement joins TRBV5-1 to TRBJ1-4; D ambiguous. The CDR3 bases are TGCGCCAGCAGCTTGGGGAGCGATGAAAAACTGTTTTTT. It yields the protein CASSLGSDEKLFF.